The sequence of this TCR beta chain was determined in a study of T cells in Graves' hyperthyroidism and ophthalmopathy (dated by TCRdb to about 2019). Regarding the research as a whole: Peripheral blood samples were taken at the time of initial diagnosis, prior to any treatment. After sampling, hyperthyroidism patients received methimazole starting at 30 mg daily, and ophthalmopathy patients received high-dose intravenous methylprednisolone. Thyroid tissue and blood T-cell repertoires from six Graves' hyperthyroidism patients were also compared in the study. For training and testing, the approximately 97 patients in the discovery cohort were randomly divided in a 7:3 ratio. Prospective prediction of ophthalmopathy was tested in an independent validation cohort consisting of 18 hyperthyroidism patients and approximately 16 patients who later progressed to ophthalmopathy. The paper describes TCR Vbeta CDR3 sequencing of around 140 peripheral blood samples, made up of 40 to 45 ophthalmopathy patients, approximately 76 hyperthyroidism patients and roughly 17 progressor patients. TCR V-J signatures able to tell the groups apart were searched for in a discovery cohort of more than 90 patients, of whom roughly 42 had Graves' ophthalmopathy and more than 55 had stable Graves' hyperthyroidism.

Graves' hyperthyroidism was defined as stable when no progression to ophthalmopathy occurred over 18 months of follow-up. Hyperthyroidism patients were newly diagnosed, had a disease duration of under 2 months, and were aged 18 to 65 years. Patients with uncontrolled infections, other autoimmune diseases, pregnancy or lactation were excluded. Clinical symptoms, serum thyroxine and TRAb, thyroid ultrasound, and orbital computed tomography formed the basis for the diagnoses. PBMCs were separated from 7.5 to 10 ml of fresh peripheral blood using Ficoll-Paque density gradient centrifugation. Trizol reagent was used to extract total RNA, and RNA quality was then checked on an Agilent 2100 Bioanalyzer. The TCR beta CDR3 regions were amplified from RNA transcripts. The TCR CDR3 was subjected to a first round of RT-PCR using the HTBI primer set and the Qiagen OneStep RT-PCR kit. Libraries were constructed in a second round of multiplex PCR, after which size selection and purification were carried out. Libraries were sequenced paired-end with 100 bp reads on an Illumina HiSeq2000. In the source study's methods: Raw data were processed with SOAPnuke, discarding reads with adapters, uncalled bases, mean Phred below 15, or no exact constant-primer or identifier match. High-quality paired reads were merged using COPE v1.2.5, and each unique nucleotide sequence was defined as a clonotype. MiTCR v1.1 was used to align clonotypes to the IMGT TRBV, TRBD and TRBJ reference segments. Only V-J combinations with frequency above 0.0001, covering 99% to 99.2% of repertoires, were analysed. The TCS score was defined as the ratio of F50 (clonal expansion) to E x V (chaos), calculated using BLOSUM62-based TCRdist between CDR3 peptides within each V-J. Welch's t-statistics and random forest reduced around 520 V-J features to around 14, which were used in a naive Bayes classifier (R e1071). Thyroid-blood repertoire similarity was quantified with the Morisita-Horn index. Starting from the raw public reads, TCRdb applied fastp trimming at Q25, assembled clones with MiXCR and retained in-frame beta chains. Rows with one shared CDR3 protein collapse into an entry with the most common genes and DNA. It is TCRdb's table, rather than the study itself, that gives the V and J calls and clone size. The sample profile shows about 680,000 distinct CDR3 sequences; around 40% of them were found once. The ten largest clones represent roughly 30% of the sample.

Points the paper makes about the study in general: Blood samples also contained most of the expanded thyroid clonotypes (frequency above 0.001), which suggests that blood repertoires may reflect thyroid immune responses. Ophthalmopathy was separated from stable hyperthyroidism by a 13 V-J signature model, with approximately 89% sensitivity and 81% to 83% specificity obtained in cross-validation and 80%/75% obtained in testing. Sample size was not statistically predetermined, and investigators were not blinded to group allocation. In validation, the model predicted progression to ophthalmopathy with about 71% sensitivity and about 73% specificity, a median of about six months before onset.

The V and J ends are trimmed by 7 bases and 8 bases, leaving 13 bases between them. CDR1 SGDLS and CDR2 YYNGEE were looked up in the germline V gene. The CDR3 spans 12 residues, from the cysteine through the phenylalanine. Of all the DNA, just the CDR3 is kept, 36 bases in frame from base 1. Regarding this clonotype: The antigen it binds to is not known. Qualities for individual bases were not recorded, and no much larger clone is one base off.

The sequencing input was blood. Recombination joined TRBV9 with TRBJ1-3; TRBD1 is perhaps the D gene, given 5 matching bases. The clonotype originates from a woman between 40 and 55 years old with Graves' hyperthyroidism. The DNA reads as follows: TGTGCCAGCCATGCAGGGAGTGACACCATATATTTT. This gives the protein CASHAGSDTIYF.